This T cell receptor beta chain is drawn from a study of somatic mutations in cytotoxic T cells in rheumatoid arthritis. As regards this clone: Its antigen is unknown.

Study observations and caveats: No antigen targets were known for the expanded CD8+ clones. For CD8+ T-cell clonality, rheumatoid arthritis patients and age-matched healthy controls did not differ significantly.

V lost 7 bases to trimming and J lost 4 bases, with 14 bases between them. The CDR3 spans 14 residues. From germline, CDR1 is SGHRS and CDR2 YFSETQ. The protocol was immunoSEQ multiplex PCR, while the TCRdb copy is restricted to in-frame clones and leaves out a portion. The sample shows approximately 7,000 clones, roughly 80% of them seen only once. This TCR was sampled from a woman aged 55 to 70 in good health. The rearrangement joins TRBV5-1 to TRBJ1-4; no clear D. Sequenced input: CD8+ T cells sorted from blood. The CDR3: CASAIAGVNEKLFF. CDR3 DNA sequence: TGCGCCAGCGCCATTGCAGGTGTTAATGAAAAACTGTTTTTT.